This T cell receptor (beta chain) was identified in a study of identical twins. Template switching added a universal primer site; cDNA carried unique molecular identifiers. TCRdb ran MiXCR on the 5' RACE reads and lists one entry per CDR3 protein. The sample has some 1,700,000 distinct CDR3 sequences, about 30% seen once. General study findings and limits: Twins' surplus sharing was weaker for beta out-of-frame sequences. In zero-insertion analyses, partial confounding could arise from invariant MAIT and iNKT cells.

A remark on this clonotype: No antigen is known for it.

The receptor was isolated from a newborn girl in good health. Input material: cord blood.

In DNA, the CDR3 is TGTGCCAGCATGATAGACAGGCTACTCAATCAGCCCCAGCATTTT. Its protein is CASMIDRLLNQPQHF. The chain is built from TRBV2 and TRBJ1-5; D is possibly TRBD1 (6 bases). Trimming stripped 7 bases from V and 3 bases from J, with 16 bases between. CDR1 is SNHLY, CDR2 FYNNEI, per germline. This CDR3 has 15 residues.